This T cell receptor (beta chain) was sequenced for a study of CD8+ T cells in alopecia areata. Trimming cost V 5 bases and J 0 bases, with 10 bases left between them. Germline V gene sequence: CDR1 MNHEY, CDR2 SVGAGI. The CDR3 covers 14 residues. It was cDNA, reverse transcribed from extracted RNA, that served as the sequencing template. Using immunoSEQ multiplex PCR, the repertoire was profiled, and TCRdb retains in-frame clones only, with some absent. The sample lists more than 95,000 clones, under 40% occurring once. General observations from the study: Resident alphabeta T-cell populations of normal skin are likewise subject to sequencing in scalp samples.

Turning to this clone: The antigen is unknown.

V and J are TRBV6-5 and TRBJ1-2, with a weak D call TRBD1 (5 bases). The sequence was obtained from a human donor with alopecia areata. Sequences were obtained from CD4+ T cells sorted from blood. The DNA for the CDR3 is TGTGCCAGCAGTCGCCGGGACTCTAACTATGGCTACACCTTC. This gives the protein CASSRRDSNYGYTF.